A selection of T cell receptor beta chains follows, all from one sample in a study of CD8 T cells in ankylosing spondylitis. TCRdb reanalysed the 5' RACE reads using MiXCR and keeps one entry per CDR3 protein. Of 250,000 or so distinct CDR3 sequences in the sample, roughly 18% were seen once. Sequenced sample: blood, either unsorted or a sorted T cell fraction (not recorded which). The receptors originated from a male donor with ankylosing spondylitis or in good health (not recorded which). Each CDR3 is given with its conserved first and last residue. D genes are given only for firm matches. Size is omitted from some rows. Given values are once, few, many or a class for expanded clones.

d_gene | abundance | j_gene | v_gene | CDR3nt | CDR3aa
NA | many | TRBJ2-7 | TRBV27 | TGTGCCAGCAGTTTATCTACAGGGAGCTCCTACGAGCAGTACTTC | CASSLSTGSSYEQYF
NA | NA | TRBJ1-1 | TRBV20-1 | TGCAGTGCTAGAGATAGGGTACTGAACACTGAAGCTTTCTTT | CSARDRVLNTEAFF
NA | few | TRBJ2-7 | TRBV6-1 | TGTGCCAGCAGTGCGACTAGACGGGTCTACGAGCAGTACTTC | CASSATRRVYEQYF
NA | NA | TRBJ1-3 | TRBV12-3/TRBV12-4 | TGTGCCAGCCTGGGCTTCGGAAACACCATATATTTT | CASLGFGNTIYF
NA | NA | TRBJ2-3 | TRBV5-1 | TGCGCCAGCAGCTTGGCCGGGGCCGGCGCTGACGATTTT | CASSLAGAGADDF
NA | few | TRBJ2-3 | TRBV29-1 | TGCAGCGTTGAAGGTGGCAGGGCGCGGGACACAGATACGCAGTATTTT | CSVEGGRARDTDTQYF
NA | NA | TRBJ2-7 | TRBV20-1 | TGCAGTGCTAGTGGCGGAGTGGGGCACGAGCAGTACTTC | CSASGGVGHEQYF
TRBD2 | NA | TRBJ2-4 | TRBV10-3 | TGTGCCATCAGTGGCGGGGGGTTAGCCAAAAACATTCAGTACTTC | CAISGGGLAKNIQYF
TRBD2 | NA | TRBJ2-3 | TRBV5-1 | TGCGCCAGCAGCCCCTGGACTAGCGGGAGGTACACAGATACGCAGTATTTT | CASSPWTSGRYTDTQYF
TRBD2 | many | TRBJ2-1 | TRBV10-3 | TGTGCCATCAGGCGTGCGGGAGACAATGAGCAGTTCTTC | CAIRRAGDNEQFF
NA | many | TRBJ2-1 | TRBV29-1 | TGCAGCGTTGAATTATGGGACGGAGGCTACAATGAGCAGTTCTTC | CSVELWDGGYNEQFF
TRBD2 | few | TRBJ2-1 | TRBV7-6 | TGTGCCAGCAGCCCACTAGCGGAACAATACAATGAGCAGTTCTTC | CASSPLAEQYNEQFF
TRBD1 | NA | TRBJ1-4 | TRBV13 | TGTGCCAGCAGCGACAGGGGCAGCGGTGAAAAACTGTTTTTT | CASSDRGSGEKLFF
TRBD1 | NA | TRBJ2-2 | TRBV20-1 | TGCAGTGCTAGGGACCGGGACAGGGGTCGGACCGGGGAGCTGTTTTTT | CSARDRDRGRTGELFF
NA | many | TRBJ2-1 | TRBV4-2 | TGTGCCAGCAGCCAAGATACCGGCCTAGCGACAAATGAGCAGTTCTTC | CASSQDTGLATNEQFF
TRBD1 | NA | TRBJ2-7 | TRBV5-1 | TGCGCCAGCAGCTGGACAGGGGCCCACTCCTACGAGCAGTACTTC | CASSWTGAHSYEQYF
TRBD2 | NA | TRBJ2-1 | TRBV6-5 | TGTGCCAGCAGTTCCTCACTAGCGGGAGGGCCGAATGAGCAGTTCTTC | CASSSSLAGGPNEQFF